The 29 T cell receptor beta chains in this list originate from one sample, sequenced in a study of T-cell reconstitution after alpha-beta-depleted transplantation in children. During its preparation, the TCRbeta library received unique molecular identifiers. TCRdb re-called the PCR reads through MiXCR, storing one row per CDR3 protein. This repertoire shows approximately 240,000 distinct CDR3 sequences, 11% found once; its top ten account for 25% to 30%. Sequenced here: PBMCs, sampled before TCRalphabeta/CD19-depleted stem cell transplant. The receptors were sampled from a child younger than two with acute myeloid leukemia, due to receive a stem cell transplant.

This clonotype appeared many times. V usage is TRBV5-5 and J usage is TRBJ1-1, with D hard to call. This CDR3 is 14 amino acids long. Looked up from germline, CDR1 is SGHKS and CDR2 is YYEKEE (reference sequence). The V gene lost 2 bases and the J gene lost 1 base, with 9 bases spanning the gap. CDR3 region: CASSLWAQNTEAFF. The CDR3 nucleotides are TGTGCCAGCAGCTTATGGGCCCAGAACACTGAAGCTTTCTTT.

The chain is built from TRBV27 and TRBJ2-7; possibly TRBD1 for D (6 bases). Germline V lookup: CDR1 MNHEY, CDR2 SMNVEV (reference sequence). The CDR3 is made up of 14 amino acids. V lost 3 bases and J lost 3, with 12 bases in between. This CDR3 is CASSLYRVGYEQYF. In DNA form, the CDR3 reads TGTGCCAGCAGTTTGTACAGGGTCGGCTACGAGCAGTACTTC.

This clonotype was seen many times. The V call is TRBV12-3 or TRBV12-4, the J call TRBJ1-3; D ambiguous. The CDR3 runs 11 residues. Trimming removed 2 bases at V and 6 bases at J, with 2 bases between. Here the CDR3 DNA reads TGTGCCAGCAGTTTACCAAACACCATATATTTT. Its translation is CASSLPNTIYF.

This clonotype was detected many times. The J gene is TRBJ2-2, the V gene TRBV4-3; tentatively, D is TRBD2 (6 bases). The germline CDR1 and CDR2 sequences are LGHNA and YSLEER. V dropped 0 bases and J dropped 0 bases, with 11 bases sitting between them. The CDR3 has 17 residues. The CDR3 reads CASSQDSGPSNTGELFF. CDR3 sequence (DNA): TGCGCCAGCAGCCAAGATAGCGGACCTTCGAACACCGGGGAGCTGTTTTTT.

This clonotype was observed many times. The chain is built from TRBV20-1 and TRBJ1-1, with D uncertain. V was cut by 5 bases and J by 1 base, with 11 bases left in between. This CDR3 has 13 amino acids. Germline lookup yields CDR1 DFQATT and CDR2 SNEGSKA (reference sequence). This CDR3 is CSALTLTNTEAFF. The CDR3 nucleotides read TGCAGTGCTTTAACCCTCACGAACACTGAAGCTTTCTTT.

This clonotype was seen ten or more times. The rearrangement links TRBV5-6 to TRBJ1-2; weak D call: TRBD1 (5 bases). This CDR3 is built from 14 residues. CDR1 SGHDT and CDR2 YYEEEE come from the germline V gene. Trimming stripped 1 base from V and 3 bases from J, with 10 bases between. Here the CDR3 DNA reads TGTGCCAGCAGCTTGTCGATCAGGGACTATGGCTACACCTTC. The encoded protein is CASSLSIRDYGYTF.

This clonotype was seen repeatedly, ten times or more. V usage is TRBV7-6 and J usage is TRBJ2-1; D ambiguous. The CDR3 consists of 16 residues. Deletions cut 4 bases from V and 0 bases from J, with 13 bases between. The germline gives CDR1 SGHVS, CDR2 FNYEAQ. CDR3 DNA: TGTGCCAGCAGCTCAAGTCCCCGTAACTCCTACAATGAGCAGTTCTTC. Its protein product is CASSSSPRNSYNEQFF. The complete variable domain, with remaining parts taken from reference TRBV7-6 and TRBJ2-1, reads GAGVSQSPRYKVTKRGQDVALRCDPISGHVSLYWYRQALGQGPEFLTYFNYEAQQDKSGLPNDRFSAERPEGSISTLTIQRTEQRDSAMYRCASSSSPRNSYNEQFFGPGTRLTVL.

Comments on this clonotype: A much more abundant neighbour one base away suggests this may be a read error. J is TRBJ2-1 and V is TRBV29-1; possibly TRBD2 for D (6 bases). This CDR3 has 15 residues. Germline loops: CDR1 SQVTM, CDR2 ANQGSEA. Trimming left V 6 bases short and J 3 bases short, with 18 bases between. The CDR3 nucleotides are TGCAGCGTCGCGAATTGGGGGACTGGCTACAATGAGCAGTTCTTC. Its translation is CSVANWGTGYNEQFF.

This clonotype occurred many times. In DNA, the CDR3 is TGTGCCAAAAGGTATAGCGGGTACAATGAGCAGTTCTTC. Its protein is CAKRYSGYNEQFF. This chain connects TRBV15 to TRBJ2-1, with TRBD2 matching over 7 bases. This CDR3 comprises 13 residues. V lost 10 bases to trimming and J lost 4 bases; unmatched junction nucleotides: 7. The V gene's germline CDR1 is LNHNV and CDR2 YYDKDF (reference sequence). The whole variable domain, remainder taken from reference TRBV15 and TRBJ2-1, is DAMVIQNPRYQVTQFGKPVTLSCSQTLNHNVMYWYQQKSSQAPKLLFHYYDKDFNNEADTPDNFQSRRPNTSFCFLDIRSPGLGDTAMYLCAKRYSGYNEQFFGPGTRLTVL.

This clonotype was counted many times. This chain links TRBV27 with TRBJ2-1, with TRBD2 as a possible D gene (6 bases). Trimming shortened V by 7 bases and J by 8 bases, and 21 bases separated the two germline ends. Germline CDR1 is MNHEY and CDR2 is SMNVEV (reference sequence). This CDR3 contains 15 residues. CDR3 in DNA: TGTGCCAGCATCGACCGGAATAGCGGAGGCGATGAGCAGTTCTTC. Translating gives CASIDRNSGGDEQFF.

This clonotype was detected ten times or more. This chain uses TRBV12-3 or TRBV12-4 with TRBJ2-2; 11 nucleotides match TRBD1. The ends lost 7 bases at V and 5 bases at J; junction bases unmatched: 6. CDR3 length equals 15 residues. CDR3: CASTPGQGATGELFF. CDR3 in DNA: TGTGCCAGCACTCCCGGACAGGGGGCGACCGGGGAGCTGTTTTTT.

This clonotype was seen ten or more times. The V and J genes are TRBV3-1 and TRBJ2-7; D call uncertain. CDR3 length: 14 residues. The V gene lost 4 bases and the J gene lost 0 bases, with 10 bases spanning the gap. Per the germline V gene, CDR1 is LGHDT and CDR2 is YNNKEL (reference sequence). CDR3 amino acids: CASSLGFRSYEQYF. CDR3 nucleotide sequence: TGTGCCAGCAGCCTCGGTTTCCGCTCCTACGAGCAGTACTTC.

This clonotype showed up many times. This sequence joins TRBV6-5 and TRBJ2-7, with TRBD1 matching over 7 bases. Germline-derived CDR1 and CDR2 are MNHEY and SVGAGI. The junction had 4 bases not matched to a gene; V was cut back by 3 bases and J by 2 bases. The CDR3 spans 14 residues. Written as DNA, the CDR3 is TGTGCCAGCAGTTATTTCCAGGGGGCCTACGAGCAGTACTTC. Amino acid sequence: CASSYFQGAYEQYF.

Many counts were recorded for this clonotype. V is TRBV7-9 and J is TRBJ2-5; D call uncertain. Germline V gives CDR1 SEHNR, CDR2 FQNEAQ (reference sequence). This CDR3 comprises 12 residues. Trimming took 2 bases from V and 5 from J, leaving 6 bases between them. CDR3 sequence: CASSLIEETQYF. The CDR3 DNA is TGTGCCAGCAGCTTAATCGAGGAGACCCAGTACTTC.

Comment on this clonotype: Being one base from a much bigger clone, this may be a read error. The chain recombines TRBV11-3 with TRBJ2-7; D perhaps matches TRBD1 (6 bases). The CDR3 has 15 amino acids. Germline lookup yields CDR1 SGHNT and CDR2 YENEEA. CDR3: CVSSSLGGASYEQYF. The DNA of the CDR3 is TGTGTCAGCAGCTCCCTAGGGGGTGCGTCCTACGAGCAGTACTTC.

The sample holds many counts of this clonotype. The rearrangement links TRBV12-3 or TRBV12-4 to TRBJ1-2; 12 bases match TRBD1. With V trimmed by 7 bases and J by 8 bases, 8 bases remained unmatched. This CDR3 has 14 residues. Written as DNA, the CDR3 is TGTGCCAGCAAGCTGGGACAGGGGGCTGGAGGCTACACCTTC. Its translation is CASKLGQGAGGYTF.

At least ten counts were recorded for this clonotype. V is TRBV28 and J is TRBJ2-1; 9 positions match TRBD2. Germline V gene sequence: CDR1 MDHEN, CDR2 SYDVKM. The CDR3 has 13 residues. For the CDR3, the DNA is TGTGCAACCGGGACTAGCCTCGTCAATGAGCAGTTCTTC. This codes for CATGTSLVNEQFF. Full variable domain (outside the CDR3, taken from reference TRBV28 and TRBJ2-1): DVKVTQSSRYLVKRTGEKVFLECVQDMDHENMFWYRQDPGLGLRLIYFSYDVKMKEKGDIPEGYSVSREKKERFSLILESASTNQTSMYLCATGTSLVNEQFFGPGTRLTVL.

This clonotype was picked up many times. The rearrangement links TRBV6-5 to TRBJ2-5, with TRBD2 matching 7 bases. The CDR3 spans 16 residues. In germline, CDR1 is MNHEY, CDR2 SVGAGI. The V and J ends lost 2 bases and 4 bases, in that order; junction bases with no gene match: 10. CDR3 amino acids: CASSYPSSSGVETQYF. The CDR3 bases are TGTGCCAGCAGTTACCCTTCCTCCAGCGGGGTAGAGACCCAGTACTTC.

CDR3 in DNA: TGTGCCAGCAGCATCAACCGGGACATAGGCTTCAATGAGCAGTTCTTC. It is translated as CASSINRDIGFNEQFF. The chain carries TRBV7-3 and TRBJ2-1; D possibly corresponds to TRBD1 (6 bases). From germline, CDR1 is SGHTA and CDR2 FQGTGA. The V and J ends lost 5 bases and 6 bases respectively, with 20 bases between them. The CDR3 covers 16 residues.

This chain joins TRBV27 and TRBJ2-1, with 10 bases fitting TRBD2. V gave up 8 bases and J gave up 12 bases; unmatched junction bases: 16. The CDR3 runs to 15 residues. The germline gives CDR1 MNHEY, CDR2 SMNVEV (reference sequence). The CDR3 DNA follows: TGTGCCAGCCCCCCTGGAGCTAGCGGGGGCGCGGGGCAGTTCTTC. Translated: CASPPGASGGAGQFF.

Regarding this clonotype: A much larger clonotype is one base distant, so this may be a read error. Here the CDR3 DNA reads TGCGCCAGCTCGGTCGGGCGCTCTGGAAGCACCATATATTTT. Translated: CASSVGRSGSTIYF. The chain combines TRBV5-1 with TRBJ1-3; D is unclear. Germline CDR1 is SGHRS and CDR2 is YFSETQ. The CDR3 contains 14 residues.

This clonotype turned up a few times. V usage is TRBV12-3 or TRBV12-4 and J usage is TRBJ1-5; D uncertain. The CDR3 totals 12 residues. V lost 6 bases and J 7 bases, leaving 10 bases between the germline ends. The CDR3 DNA reads as TGTGCCAGCAGCTCCGGAGGGCAGCCCCAGCATTTT. Encoded protein: CASSSGGQPQHF.

This clonotype was recorded at least ten times. V is TRBV2 and J is TRBJ1-1; unclear D gene. The CDR3 contains 13 residues. The germline V gene has CDR1 SNHLY and CDR2 FYNNEI. Trimming took 7 bases from V and 4 from J, leaving 13 bases between them. The CDR3 spells CASKETDATEAFF. The CDR3 DNA sequence: TGTGCCAGCAAGGAAACGGACGCCACTGAAGCTTTCTTT. The variable domain in full, completed from reference TRBV2 and TRBJ1-1, reads EPEVTQTPSHQVTQMGQEVILRCVPISNHLYFYWYRQILGQKVEFLVSFYNNEISEKSEIFDDQFSVERPDGSNFTLKIRSTKLEDSAMYFCASKETDATEAFFGQGTRLTVV.

In its sample, this clonotype was seen many times. This chain links TRBV12-3 or TRBV12-4 with TRBJ2-1; D uncertain. Trimming removed 0 bases at V and 8 bases at J, with 5 bases between. This CDR3 contains 12 residues. CDR3: CASSLARDEQFF. The CDR3, as DNA: TGTGCCAGCAGTTTAGCTAGGGATGAGCAGTTCTTC.

This clonotype was picked up many times. This chain uses TRBV12-3 or TRBV12-4 with TRBJ2-7; either TRBD1 or TRBD2 may fit D (5 bases each). V dropped 6 bases and J dropped 3 bases, with 15 bases sitting between them. The CDR3 runs 14 residues. CDR3 region: CASSLGDGDYEQYF. The CDR3 DNA is TGTGCCAGCAGCCTAGGGGACGGCGACTACGAGCAGTACTTC.

This clonotype was recorded many times. CDR3 amino acids: CSARSHRAGDYNEQFF. As DNA, the CDR3 is TGCAGTGCTAGATCCCACCGGGCAGGGGACTACAATGAGCAGTTCTTC. This chain links TRBV20-1 with TRBJ2-1, with D possibly TRBD1 on 6 matching bases. The CDR3 has 16 residues. Trimming shortened V by 2 bases and J by 3 bases, and 17 bases separated the two germline ends. In germline, CDR1 is DFQATT, CDR2 SNEGSKA (reference sequence).

The chain joins TRBV14 to TRBJ2-7; TRBD2 might be the D (5 bases). Germline V CDR1 and CDR2: SGHDN, FVKESK. Trimming took 5 bases from V and 4 from J, leaving 12 bases between them. This CDR3 spans 13 amino acids. The CDR3 spells CASSYGLYYEQYF. In DNA, the CDR3 is TGTGCCAGCAGCTATGGACTCTATTACGAGCAGTACTTC.

Comment on this clonotype: One end of the junction does not line up with germline, which may come from a read error. The chain recombines TRBV18 with TRBJ1-4; D call uncertain. Germline loops: CDR1 KGHSH, CDR2 LQKENI. This CDR3 spans 13 amino acids. DNA for the CDR3: TGTGTCAGCTCAGATGCGGCTTATGAAAAACTGTTTTTT. Translating it yields CVSSDAAYEKLFF.

This clonotype was observed at least ten times. J is TRBJ1-4 and V is TRBV6-5; unclear D gene. The germline V gene encodes CDR1 MNHEY and CDR2 SVGAGI. The CDR3 sequence is 14 residues long. The V gene lost 2 bases and the J gene lost 8 bases, with 12 bases spanning the gap. This CDR3 reads CASSYRGGGEKLFF. The CDR3, as DNA: TGTGCCAGCAGTTACCGGGGAGGCGGGGAAAAACTGTTTTTT.